A single sample gave rise to the 5 T cell receptor beta chains below, sequenced in a study of blood T cell repertoires in COVID-19. This table comes from immunoSEQ multiplex PCR, and its TCRdb copy is limited to in-frame clones, with some not included. The table lists some 270,000 clones, around nine tenths of them singletons. Material for sequencing was peripheral blood. The receptors come from a middle-aged man with active or convalescent COVID-19.

V and J are TRBV5-5 and TRBJ1-3; a possible D gene is TRBD1 (6 bases). Germline V lookup: CDR1 SGHKS, CDR2 YYEKEE (reference sequence). V lost 4 bases and J 4 bases, leaving 9 bases between the germline ends. The length of the CDR3 is 13 residues. The CDR3 nucleotides read TGTGCCAGCAGCCCAGACAGGGGAAACACCATATATTTT. As protein: CASSPDRGNTIYF.

This clone was observed a few times. The genes are TRBV3-1 (or the pseudogene TRBV3-2) and TRBJ2-7, with a possible D match to TRBD1 (6 bases). The CDR3 is made up of 13 amino acids. Germline-derived CDR1 and CDR2 are LGHDT and YNNKEL (reference sequence). Trimming cost V 4 bases and J 9 bases, with 16 bases left between them. The CDR3 here is CASSRNSGGGQYF. CDR3 coding DNA: TGTGCCAGCAGCCGGAACAGTGGGGGCGGGCAGTACTTC.

This clone has more than one count but fewer than ten. This chain links TRBV5-1 with TRBJ1-3, with TRBD1 as a possible D gene (6 bases). CDR1 SGHRS and CDR2 YFSETQ come from the germline V gene. This CDR3 is 16 amino acids long. Trimming left V 1 base short and J 0 bases short, with 11 bases between. CDR3 in DNA: TGCGCCAGCAGCTTGCCGACAGGCCGCTCTGGAAACACCATATATTTT. It encodes CASSLPTGRSGNTIYF.

This clone appeared a few times. This sequence joins TRBV14 and TRBJ1-1; D not resolved. CDR1 and CDR2 from the germline V gene are SGHDN and FVKESK. CDR3 length equals 14 residues. V was trimmed by 1 base and J by 1 base, leaving 7 bases between them. The chain's CDR3 is CASSQARRNTEAFF. For the CDR3, the DNA is TGTGCCAGCAGCCAAGCCCGCAGGAACACTGAAGCTTTCTTT.

V usage is TRBV12-3 or TRBV12-4 and J usage is TRBJ1-5; D gene ambiguous. The CDR3 has 12 residues. V lost 6 bases, J lost 5 bases, and 8 bases lay in between. The CDR3, as DNA: TGTGCCAGCAGCTTACAGTATCAGCCCCAGCATTTT. Its protein is CASSLQYQPQHF.